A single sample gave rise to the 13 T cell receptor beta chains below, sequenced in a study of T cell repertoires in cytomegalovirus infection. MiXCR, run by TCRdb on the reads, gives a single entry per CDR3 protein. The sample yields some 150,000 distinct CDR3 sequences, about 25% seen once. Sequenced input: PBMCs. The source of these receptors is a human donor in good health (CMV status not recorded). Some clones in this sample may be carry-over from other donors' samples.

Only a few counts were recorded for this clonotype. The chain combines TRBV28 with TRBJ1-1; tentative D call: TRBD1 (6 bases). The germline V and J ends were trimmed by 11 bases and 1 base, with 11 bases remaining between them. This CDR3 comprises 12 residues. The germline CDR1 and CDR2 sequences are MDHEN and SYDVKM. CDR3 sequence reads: CAAQTGNTEAFF. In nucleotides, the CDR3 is TGTGCCGCCCAGACAGGGAACACTGAAGCTTTCTTT.

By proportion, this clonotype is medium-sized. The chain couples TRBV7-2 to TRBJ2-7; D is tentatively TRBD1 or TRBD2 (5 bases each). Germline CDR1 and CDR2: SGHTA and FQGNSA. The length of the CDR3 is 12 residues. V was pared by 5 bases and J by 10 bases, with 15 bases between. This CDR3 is CASSPGTTKQYF. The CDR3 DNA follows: TGTGCCAGCAGCCCCGGGACCACCAAACAGTACTTC.

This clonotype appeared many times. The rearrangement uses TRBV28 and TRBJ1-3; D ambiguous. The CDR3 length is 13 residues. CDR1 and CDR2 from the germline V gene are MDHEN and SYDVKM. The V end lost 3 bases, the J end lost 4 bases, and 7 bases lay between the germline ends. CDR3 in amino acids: CASSFRPGNTIYF. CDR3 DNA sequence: TGTGCCAGCAGTTTCCGACCCGGAAACACCATATATTTT. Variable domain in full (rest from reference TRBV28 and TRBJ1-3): DVKVTQSSRYLVKRTGEKVFLECVQDMDHENMFWYRQDPGLGLRLIYFSYDVKMKEKGDIPEGYSVSREKKERFSLILESASTNQTSMYLCASSFRPGNTIYFGEGSWLTVV.

Here the CDR3 reads CASNPGHLTYEQYF. CDR3 nucleotides: TGTGCCAGCAACCCGGGACATTTAACCTACGAGCAGTACTTC. The J gene is TRBJ2-7, the V gene TRBV6-2 or TRBV6-3; tentative D call: TRBD1 (6 bases). This CDR3 contains 14 residues. V lost 7 bases and J lost 2, with 15 bases in between. Germline V CDR1 and CDR2: MNHEY, SVGEGT.

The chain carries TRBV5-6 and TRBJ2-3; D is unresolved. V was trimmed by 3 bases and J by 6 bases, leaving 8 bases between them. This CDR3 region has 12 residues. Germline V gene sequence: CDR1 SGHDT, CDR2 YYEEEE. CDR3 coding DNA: TGTGCCAGCAGCTGGATGGGGGATACGCAGTATTTT. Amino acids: CASSWMGDTQYF.

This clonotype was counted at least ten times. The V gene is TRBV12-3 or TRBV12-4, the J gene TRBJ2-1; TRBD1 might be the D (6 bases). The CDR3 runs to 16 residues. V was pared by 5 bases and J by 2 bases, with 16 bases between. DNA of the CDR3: TGTGCCAGCAGTCAAGACCAGGGGTACCCCTACAATGAGCAGTTCTTC. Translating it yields CASSQDQGYPYNEQFF.

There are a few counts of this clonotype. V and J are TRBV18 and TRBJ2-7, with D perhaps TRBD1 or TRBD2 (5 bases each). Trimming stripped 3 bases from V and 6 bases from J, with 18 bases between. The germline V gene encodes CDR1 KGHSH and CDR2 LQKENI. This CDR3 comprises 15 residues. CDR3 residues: CASSPLPGSDAEQYF. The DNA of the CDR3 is TGTGCCAGCTCACCCCTCCCAGGGAGCGACGCCGAGCAGTACTTC.

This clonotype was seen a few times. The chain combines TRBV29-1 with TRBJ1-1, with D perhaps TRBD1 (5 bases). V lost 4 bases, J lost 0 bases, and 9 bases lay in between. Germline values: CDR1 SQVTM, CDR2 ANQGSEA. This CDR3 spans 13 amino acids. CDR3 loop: CSVAEGLNTEAFF. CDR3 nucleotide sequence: TGCAGCGTTGCGGAGGGGCTGAACACTGAAGCTTTCTTT.

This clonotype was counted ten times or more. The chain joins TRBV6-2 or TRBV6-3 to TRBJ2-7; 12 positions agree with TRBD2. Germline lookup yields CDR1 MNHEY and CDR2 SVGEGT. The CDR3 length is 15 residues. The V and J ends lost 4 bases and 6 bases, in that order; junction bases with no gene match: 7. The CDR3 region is CASSLTTSGSGEQYF. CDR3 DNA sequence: TGTGCCAGCAGTTTAACGACTAGCGGGAGTGGCGAGCAGTACTTC.

DNA of the CDR3: TGTGCCAGCAGTTACGGGACAGGCCGTGGGGCTTTCTCTGGGGCCAACGTCCTGACTTTC. It specifies CASSYGTGRGAFSGANVLTF. The J gene is TRBJ2-6, the V gene TRBV6-2 or TRBV6-3, with 8 bases that match TRBD1. With V trimmed by 2 bases and J by 0 bases, 12 bases remained unmatched. Germline V lookup: CDR1 MNHEY, CDR2 SVGEGT. The CDR3 length is 20 residues.

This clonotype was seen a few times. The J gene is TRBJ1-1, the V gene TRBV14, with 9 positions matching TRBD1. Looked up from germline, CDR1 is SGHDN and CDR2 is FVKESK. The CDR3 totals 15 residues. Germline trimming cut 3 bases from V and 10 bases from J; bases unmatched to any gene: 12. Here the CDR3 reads CASSQTGTGHRVAFF. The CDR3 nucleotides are TGTGCCAGCAGCCAGACCGGGACAGGGCATAGAGTAGCTTTCTTT.

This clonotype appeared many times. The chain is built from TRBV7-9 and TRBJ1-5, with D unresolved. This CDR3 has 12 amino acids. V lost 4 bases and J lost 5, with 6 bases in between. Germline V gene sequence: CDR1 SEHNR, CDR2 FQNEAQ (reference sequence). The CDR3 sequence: CASSYNDQPQHF. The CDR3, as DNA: TGTGCCAGCAGCTATAATGATCAGCCCCAGCATTTT.

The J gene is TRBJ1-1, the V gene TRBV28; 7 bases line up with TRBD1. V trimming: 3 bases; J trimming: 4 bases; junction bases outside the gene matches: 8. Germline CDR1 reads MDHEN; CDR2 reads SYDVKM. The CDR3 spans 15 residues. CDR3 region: CASSLWTGVRTEAFF. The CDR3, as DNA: TGTGCCAGCAGTTTGTGGACAGGCGTCCGCACTGAAGCTTTCTTT.